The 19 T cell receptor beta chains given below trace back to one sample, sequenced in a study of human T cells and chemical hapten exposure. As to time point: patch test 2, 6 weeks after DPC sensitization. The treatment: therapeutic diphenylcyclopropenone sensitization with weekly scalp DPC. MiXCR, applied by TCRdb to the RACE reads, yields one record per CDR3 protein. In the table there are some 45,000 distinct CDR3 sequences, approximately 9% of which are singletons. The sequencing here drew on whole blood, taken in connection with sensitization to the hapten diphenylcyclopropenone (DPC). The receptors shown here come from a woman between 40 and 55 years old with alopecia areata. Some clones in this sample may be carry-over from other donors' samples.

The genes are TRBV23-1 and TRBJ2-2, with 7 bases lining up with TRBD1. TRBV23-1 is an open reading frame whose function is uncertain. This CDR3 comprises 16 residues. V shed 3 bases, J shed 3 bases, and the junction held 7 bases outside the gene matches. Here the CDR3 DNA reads TGCGCCAGCAGTCATGGGACAGAGCCTTACACCGGGGAGCTGTTTTTT. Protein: CASSHGTEPYTGELFF.

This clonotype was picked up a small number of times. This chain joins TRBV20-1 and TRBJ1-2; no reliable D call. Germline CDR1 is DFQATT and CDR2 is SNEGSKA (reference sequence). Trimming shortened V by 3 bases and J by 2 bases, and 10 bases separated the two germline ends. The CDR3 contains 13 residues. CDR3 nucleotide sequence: TGCAGTGCTAGTTCTGCCATAAACTATGGCTACACCTTC. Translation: CSASSAINYGYTF.

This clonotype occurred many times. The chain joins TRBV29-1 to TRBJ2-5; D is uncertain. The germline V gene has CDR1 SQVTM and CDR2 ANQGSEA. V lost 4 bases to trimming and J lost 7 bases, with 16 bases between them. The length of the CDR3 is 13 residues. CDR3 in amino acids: CSVVVTTRGTQYF. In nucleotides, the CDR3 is TGCAGCGTTGTTGTGACAACCCGAGGGACCCAGTACTTC.

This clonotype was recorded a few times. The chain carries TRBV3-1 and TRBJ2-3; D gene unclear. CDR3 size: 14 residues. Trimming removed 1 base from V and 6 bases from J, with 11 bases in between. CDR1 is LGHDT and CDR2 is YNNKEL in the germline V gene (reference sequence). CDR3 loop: CASSQAIFPDTQYF. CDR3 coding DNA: TGTGCCAGCAGCCAAGCGATCTTCCCGGATACGCAGTATTTT.

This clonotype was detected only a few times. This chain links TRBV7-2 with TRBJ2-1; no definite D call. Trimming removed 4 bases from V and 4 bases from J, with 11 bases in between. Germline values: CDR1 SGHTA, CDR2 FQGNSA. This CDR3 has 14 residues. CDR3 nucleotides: TGTGCCAGCAGCTCCCTCGGTCCTTACAATGAGCAGTTCTTC. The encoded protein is CASSSLGPYNEQFF. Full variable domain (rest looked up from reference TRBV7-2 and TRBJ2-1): GAGVSQSPSNKVTEKGKDVELRCDPISGHTALYWYRQSLGQGLEFLIYFQGNSAPDKSGLPSDRFSAERTGGSVSTLTIQRTQQEDSAVYLCASSSLGPYNEQFFGPGTRLTVL.

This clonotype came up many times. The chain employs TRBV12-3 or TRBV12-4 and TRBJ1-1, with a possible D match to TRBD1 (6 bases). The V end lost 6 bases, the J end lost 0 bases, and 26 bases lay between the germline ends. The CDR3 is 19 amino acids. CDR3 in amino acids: CASRGGGRNARIVNTEAFF. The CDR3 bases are TGTGCCAGCAGAGGGGGGGGTCGCAACGCCCGTATCGTGAACACTGAAGCTTTCTTT.

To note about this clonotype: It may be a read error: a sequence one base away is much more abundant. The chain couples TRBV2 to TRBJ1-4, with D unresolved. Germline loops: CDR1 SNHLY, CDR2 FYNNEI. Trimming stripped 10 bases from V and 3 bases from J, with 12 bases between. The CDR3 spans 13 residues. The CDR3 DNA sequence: TGTGCCACCAGGAGGGTAGCTAATGAAAAACTGTTTTTT. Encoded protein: CATRRVANEKLFF. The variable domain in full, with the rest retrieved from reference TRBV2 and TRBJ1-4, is EPEVTQTPSHQVTQMGQEVILRCVPISNHLYFYWYRQILGQKVEFLVSFYNNEISEKSEIFDDQFSVERPDGSNFTLKIRSTKLEDSAMYFCATRRVANEKLFFGSGTQLSVL.

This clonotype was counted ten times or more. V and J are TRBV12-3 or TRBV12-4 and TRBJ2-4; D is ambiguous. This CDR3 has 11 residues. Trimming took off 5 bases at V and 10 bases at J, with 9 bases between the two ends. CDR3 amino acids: CASSPGFIQYF. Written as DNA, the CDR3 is TGTGCCAGCAGTCCGGGCTTTATTCAGTACTTC.

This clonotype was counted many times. Here the CDR3 DNA reads TGCAGTGCTAGGGGGGGTCTCGGAGAAAAAAGCTCTGGAAACACCATATATTTT. This gives the protein CSARGGLGEKSSGNTIYF. This chain joins TRBV20-1 and TRBJ1-3; maybe TRBD1 (5 bases). The CDR3 has 18 residues. With 3 bases removed from V and 0 bases from J, the gap between germline ends came to 21 bases. The germline V gene encodes CDR1 DFQATT and CDR2 SNEGSKA (reference sequence).

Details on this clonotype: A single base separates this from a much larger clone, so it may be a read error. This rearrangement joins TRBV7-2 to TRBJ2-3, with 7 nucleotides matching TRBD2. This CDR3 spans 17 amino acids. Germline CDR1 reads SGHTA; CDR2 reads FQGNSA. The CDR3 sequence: CACSLGPAGLSTDTQYF. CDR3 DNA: TGTGCCTGCAGCTTGGGGCCCGCGGGACTAAGCACAGATACGCAGTATTTT.

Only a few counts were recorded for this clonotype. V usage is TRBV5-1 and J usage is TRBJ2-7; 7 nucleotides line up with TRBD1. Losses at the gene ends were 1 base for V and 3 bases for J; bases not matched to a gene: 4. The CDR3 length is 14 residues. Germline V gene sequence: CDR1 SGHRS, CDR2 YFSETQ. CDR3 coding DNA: TGCGCCAGCAGCTTGAGGGACAGACACTACGAGCAGTACTTC. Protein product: CASSLRDRHYEQYF. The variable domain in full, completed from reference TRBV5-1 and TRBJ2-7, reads KAGVTQTPRYLIKTRGQQVTLSCSPISGHRSVSWYQQTPGQGLQFLFEYFSETQRNKGNFPGRFSGRQFSNSRSEMNVSTLELGDSALYLCASSLRDRHYEQYFGPGTRLTVT.

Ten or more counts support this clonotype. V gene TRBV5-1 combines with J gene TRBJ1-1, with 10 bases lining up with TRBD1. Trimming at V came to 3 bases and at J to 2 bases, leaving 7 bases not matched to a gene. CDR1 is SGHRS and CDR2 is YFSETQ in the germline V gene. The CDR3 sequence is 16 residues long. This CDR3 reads CASSWGPTGGNTEAFF. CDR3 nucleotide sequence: TGCGCCAGCAGCTGGGGTCCGACAGGGGGCAACACTGAAGCTTTCTTT.

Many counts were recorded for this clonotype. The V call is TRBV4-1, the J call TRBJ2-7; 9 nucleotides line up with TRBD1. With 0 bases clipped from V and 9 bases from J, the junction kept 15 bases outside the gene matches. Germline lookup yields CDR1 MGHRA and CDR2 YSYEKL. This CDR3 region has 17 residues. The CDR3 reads CASSQDPRPGQGTGQYF. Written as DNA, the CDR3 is TGCGCCAGCAGCCAAGATCCTCGTCCCGGACAGGGGACTGGGCAGTACTTC.

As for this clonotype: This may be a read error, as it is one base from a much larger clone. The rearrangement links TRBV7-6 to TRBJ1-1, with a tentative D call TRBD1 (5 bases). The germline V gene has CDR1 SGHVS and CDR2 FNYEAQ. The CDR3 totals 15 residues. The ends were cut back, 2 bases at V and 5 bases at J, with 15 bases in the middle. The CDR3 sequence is CASSLTTGSGTEAFF. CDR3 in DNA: TGTGCCAGCAGCTTAACAACAGGCTCGGGGACTGAAGCTTTCTTT.

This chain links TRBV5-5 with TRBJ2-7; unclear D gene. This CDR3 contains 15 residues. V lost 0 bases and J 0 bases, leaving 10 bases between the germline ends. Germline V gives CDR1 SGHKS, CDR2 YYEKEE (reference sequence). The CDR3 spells CASSLAAVDSYEQYF. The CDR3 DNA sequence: TGTGCCAGCAGCTTGGCGGCAGTTGACTCCTACGAGCAGTACTTC.

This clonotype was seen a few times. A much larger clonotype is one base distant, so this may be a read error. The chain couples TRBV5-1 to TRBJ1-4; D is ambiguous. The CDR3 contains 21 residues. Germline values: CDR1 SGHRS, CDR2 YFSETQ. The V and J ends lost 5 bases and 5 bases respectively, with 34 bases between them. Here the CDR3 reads CASSQDLIRPDQNLKNEKLFF. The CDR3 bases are TGCGCCAGCAGTCAAGATCTGATCCGACCGGACCAAAACCTTAAGAATGAAAAACTGTTTTTT.

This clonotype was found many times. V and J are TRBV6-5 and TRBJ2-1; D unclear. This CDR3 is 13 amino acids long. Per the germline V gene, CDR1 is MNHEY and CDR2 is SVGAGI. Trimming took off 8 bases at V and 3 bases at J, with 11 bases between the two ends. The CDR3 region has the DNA TGTGCCAGCCGGACGGTTGGCTACAATGAGCAGTTCTTC. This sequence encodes CASRTVGYNEQFF.

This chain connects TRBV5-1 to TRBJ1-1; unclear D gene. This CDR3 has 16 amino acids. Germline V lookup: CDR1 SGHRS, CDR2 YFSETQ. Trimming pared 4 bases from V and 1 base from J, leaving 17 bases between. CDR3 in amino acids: CASSPGKGEKNTEAFF. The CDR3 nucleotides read TGCGCCAGCAGCCCCGGGAAGGGTGAGAAGAACACTGAAGCTTTCTTT.

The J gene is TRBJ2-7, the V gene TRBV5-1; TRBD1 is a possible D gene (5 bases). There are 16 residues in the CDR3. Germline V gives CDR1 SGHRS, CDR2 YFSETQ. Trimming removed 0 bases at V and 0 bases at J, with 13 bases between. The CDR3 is CASSLAPDISSYEQYF. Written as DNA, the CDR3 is TGCGCCAGCAGCTTGGCCCCGGACATCAGCTCCTACGAGCAGTACTTC.